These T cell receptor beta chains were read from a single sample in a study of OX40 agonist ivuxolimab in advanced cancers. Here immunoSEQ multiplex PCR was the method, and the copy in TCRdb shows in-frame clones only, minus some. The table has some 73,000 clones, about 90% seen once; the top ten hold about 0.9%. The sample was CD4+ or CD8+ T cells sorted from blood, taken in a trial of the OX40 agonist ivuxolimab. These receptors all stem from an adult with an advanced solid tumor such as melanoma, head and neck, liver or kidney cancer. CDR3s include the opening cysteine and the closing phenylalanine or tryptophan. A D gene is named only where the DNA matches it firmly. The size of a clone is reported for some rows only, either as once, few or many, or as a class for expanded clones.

cdr3_nt: TGTGCCAGCAGCTCTTCAGGGGTCGGAAACACCATATATTTT
cdr3_aa: CASSSSGVGNTIYF
cdr3_length: 14
clone_size: NA
d_call: NA
v_call: TRBV7-8
j_call: TRBJ1-3

cdr3_nt: TGTGCCAGCAGCCCTCGGGGACTAGCGGGACACCACAGCTCCTACGAGCAGTACTTC
cdr3_aa: CASSPRGLAGHHSSYEQYF
cdr3_length: 19
clone_size: NA
d_call: TRBD2
v_call: TRBV14
j_call: TRBJ2-7

cdr3_nt: TGTGCCAGCAGCCCACGCGGGGGGGCTGGGGCCAACGTCCTGACTTTC
cdr3_aa: CASSPRGGAGANVLTF
cdr3_length: 16
clone_size: once
d_call: TRBD2
v_call: TRBV7-3
j_call: TRBJ2-6

cdr3_nt: TGTGCCTGGAGTGGGGGCCAGGTGGGAACTGAAGCTTTCTTT
cdr3_aa: CAWSGGQVGTEAFF
cdr3_length: 14
clone_size: once
d_call: NA
v_call: TRBV30
j_call: TRBJ1-1

cdr3_nt: TGTGCCAGCAGCCCCTATGGGTCACCCCTCCACTTT
cdr3_aa: CASSPYGSPLHF
cdr3_length: 12
clone_size: NA
d_call: NA
v_call: TRBV27
j_call: TRBJ1-6

cdr3_nt: TGTGCCTGGAGTAGGATTGATTTCTACGAGCAGTACTTC
cdr3_aa: CAWSRIDFYEQYF
cdr3_length: 13
clone_size: NA
d_call: NA
v_call: TRBV30
j_call: TRBJ2-7

cdr3_nt: TGTGCCAGCAGCTCGACAGGGGGCATCAATGAGCAGTTCTTC
cdr3_aa: CASSSTGGINEQFF
cdr3_length: 14
clone_size: once
d_call: TRBD1
v_call: TRBV7-2
j_call: TRBJ2-1

cdr3_nt: TGTGCCAGCAGTTACTTAGGGGGAAACACTGAAGCTTTCTTT
cdr3_aa: CASSYLGGNTEAFF
cdr3_length: 14
clone_size: NA
d_call: NA
v_call: TRBV6-5
j_call: TRBJ1-1

cdr3_nt: TGTGCCATCTCCCCGGCGGGCGGTGATTATGGCTACACCTTC
cdr3_aa: CAISPAGGDYGYTF
cdr3_length: 14
clone_size: NA
d_call: NA
v_call: TRBV6-1
j_call: TRBJ1-2

cdr3_nt: TGTGCCAGCAGCTTGGAATCCGAGCAGTACTTC
cdr3_aa: CASSLESEQYF
cdr3_length: 11
clone_size: NA
d_call: NA
v_call: TRBV5-4
j_call: TRBJ2-7

cdr3_nt: TGTGCCAGCAGCGTAGCGGTCTTAGCGGGAAACACAGATACGCAGTATTTT
cdr3_aa: CASSVAVLAGNTDTQYF
cdr3_length: 17
clone_size: NA
d_call: TRBD2
v_call: TRBV9
j_call: TRBJ2-3

cdr3_nt: TGTGCCAGCAGCTTTCCGGAGGGAACAGATACGCAGTATTTT
cdr3_aa: CASSFPEGTDTQYF
cdr3_length: 14
clone_size: NA
d_call: NA
v_call: TRBV5-5
j_call: TRBJ2-3

cdr3_nt: TGTGCCAGCAGCTTGGCAGGGGGCGAAAACATTCAGTACTTC
cdr3_aa: CASSLAGGENIQYF
cdr3_length: 14
clone_size: NA
d_call: TRBD1
v_call: TRBV7-9
j_call: TRBJ2-4

cdr3_nt: TGTGCCAGCAGACAATTCCAAGACTCACCCCTCCACTTT
cdr3_aa: CASRQFQDSPLHF
cdr3_length: 13
clone_size: NA
d_call: NA
v_call: TRBV6-5
j_call: TRBJ1-6